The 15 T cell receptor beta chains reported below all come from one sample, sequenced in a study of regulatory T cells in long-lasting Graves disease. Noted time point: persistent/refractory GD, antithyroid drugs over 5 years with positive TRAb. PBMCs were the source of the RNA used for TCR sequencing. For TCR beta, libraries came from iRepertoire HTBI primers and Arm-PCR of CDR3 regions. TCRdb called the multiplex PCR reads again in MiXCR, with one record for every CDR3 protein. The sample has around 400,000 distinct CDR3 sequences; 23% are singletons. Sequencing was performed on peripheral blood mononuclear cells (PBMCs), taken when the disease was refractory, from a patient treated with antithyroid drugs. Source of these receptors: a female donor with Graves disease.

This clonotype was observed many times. The CDR3 DNA reads TGTGCCAGCAGTAGTGGAAGCGGGGGGGAGCGGAACGAGCAGTACTTC. Its protein is CASSSGSGGERNEQYF. The rearrangement uses TRBV28 and TRBJ2-7; 10 bases map to TRBD2. Germline V gene data show CDR1 as MDHEN and CDR2 as SYDVKM. The CDR3 has 16 amino acids. Germline trimming cut 5 bases from V and 5 bases from J; bases unmatched to any gene: 12.

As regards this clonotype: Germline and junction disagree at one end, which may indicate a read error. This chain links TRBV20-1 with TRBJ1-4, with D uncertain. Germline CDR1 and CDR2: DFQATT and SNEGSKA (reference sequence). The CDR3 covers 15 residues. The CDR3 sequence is CGATKDSATNEKLFF. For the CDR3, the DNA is TGCGGTGCCACAAAAGACTCCGCAACTAATGAAAAACTGTTTTTT.

CDR3 residues: CASSQTVRGEQYF. The CDR3 nucleotides read TGCGCCAGCAGCCAAACCGTGAGGGGCGAGCAGTACTTC. The rearrangement joins TRBV4-3 to TRBJ2-7; D may correspond to TRBD1 or TRBD2 (5 bases each). V was trimmed by 2 bases and J by 6 bases, leaving 11 bases between them. The CDR3 contains 13 residues. Per the germline V gene, CDR1 is LGHNA and CDR2 is YSLEER.

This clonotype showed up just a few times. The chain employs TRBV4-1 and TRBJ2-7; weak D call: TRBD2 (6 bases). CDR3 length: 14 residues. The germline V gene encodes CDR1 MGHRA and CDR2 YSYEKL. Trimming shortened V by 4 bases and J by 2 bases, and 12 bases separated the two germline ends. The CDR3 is CASSPQRVPYEQYF. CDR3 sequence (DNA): TGCGCCAGCAGCCCCCAGCGGGTACCCTACGAGCAGTACTTC.

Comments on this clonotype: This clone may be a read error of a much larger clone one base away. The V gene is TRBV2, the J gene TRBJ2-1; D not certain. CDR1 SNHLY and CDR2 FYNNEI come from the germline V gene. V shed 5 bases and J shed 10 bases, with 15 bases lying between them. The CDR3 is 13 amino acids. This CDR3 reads CASSSLGAHEQFF. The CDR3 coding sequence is TGTGCCAGCAGTTCCCTAGGTGCCCACGAGCAGTTCTTC.

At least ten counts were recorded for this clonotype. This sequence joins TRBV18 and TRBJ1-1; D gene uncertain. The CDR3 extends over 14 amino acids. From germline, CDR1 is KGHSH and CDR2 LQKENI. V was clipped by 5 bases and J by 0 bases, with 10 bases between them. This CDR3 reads CASSFSEVNTEAFF. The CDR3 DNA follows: TGTGCCAGCTCATTTTCGGAAGTGAACACTGAAGCTTTCTTT.

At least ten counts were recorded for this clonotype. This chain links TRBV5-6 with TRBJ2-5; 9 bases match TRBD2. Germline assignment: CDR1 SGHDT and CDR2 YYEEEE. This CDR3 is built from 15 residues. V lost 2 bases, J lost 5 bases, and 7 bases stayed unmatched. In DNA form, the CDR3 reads TGTGCCAGCAGCTTTTTAGCGGGAGTCGAGGAGACCCAGTACTTC. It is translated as CASSFLAGVEETQYF.

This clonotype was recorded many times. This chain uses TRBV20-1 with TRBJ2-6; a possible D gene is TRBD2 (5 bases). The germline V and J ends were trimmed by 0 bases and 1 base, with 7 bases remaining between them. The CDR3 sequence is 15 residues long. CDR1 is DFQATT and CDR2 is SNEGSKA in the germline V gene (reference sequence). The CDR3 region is CSARDPGSGANVLTF. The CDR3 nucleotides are TGCAGTGCTAGAGATCCGGGGTCTGGGGCCAACGTCCTGACTTTC.

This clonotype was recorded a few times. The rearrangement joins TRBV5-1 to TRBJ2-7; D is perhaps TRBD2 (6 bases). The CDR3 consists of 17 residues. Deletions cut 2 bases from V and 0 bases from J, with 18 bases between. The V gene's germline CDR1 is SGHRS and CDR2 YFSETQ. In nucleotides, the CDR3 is TGCGCCAGCAGCTTTAAGGGAGGCAGGCCGAGCTCCTACGAGCAGTACTTC. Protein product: CASSFKGGRPSSYEQYF.

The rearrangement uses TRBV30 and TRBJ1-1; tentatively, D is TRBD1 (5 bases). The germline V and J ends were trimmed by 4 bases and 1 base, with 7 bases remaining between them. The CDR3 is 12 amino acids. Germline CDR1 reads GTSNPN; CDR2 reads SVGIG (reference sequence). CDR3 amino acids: CAWIGQNTEAFF. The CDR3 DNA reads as TGTGCCTGGATTGGACAGAACACTGAAGCTTTCTTT.

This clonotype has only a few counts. This CDR3 reads CASTKSGTGVSYEQYF. In DNA, the CDR3 is TGTGCCAGCACCAAGAGCGGGACAGGGGTCTCCTACGAGCAGTACTTC. The gene calls are TRBV28 and TRBJ2-7; the match to TRBD1 covers 10 bases. With V trimmed by 7 bases and J by 0 bases, 9 bases remained unmatched. Germline CDR1 is MDHEN and CDR2 is SYDVKM. The CDR3 is made up of 16 amino acids.

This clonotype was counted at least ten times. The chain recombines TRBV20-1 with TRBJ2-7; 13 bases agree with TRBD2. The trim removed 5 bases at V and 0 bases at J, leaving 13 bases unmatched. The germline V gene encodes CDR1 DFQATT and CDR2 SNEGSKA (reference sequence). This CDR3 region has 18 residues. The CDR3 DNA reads TGCAGTGCTGGACGGCCTCCGGGACTAGCGGGATCCTCCTACGAGCAGTACTTC. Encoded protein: CSAGRPPGLAGSSYEQYF.

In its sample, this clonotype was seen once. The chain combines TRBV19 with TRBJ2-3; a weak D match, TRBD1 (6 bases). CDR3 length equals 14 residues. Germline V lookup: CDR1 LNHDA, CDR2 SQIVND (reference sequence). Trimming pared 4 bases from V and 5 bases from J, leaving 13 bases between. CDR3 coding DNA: TGTGCCAGTAGTACAGGGGAAGGTTTAGATACGCAGTATTTT. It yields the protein CASSTGEGLDTQYF.

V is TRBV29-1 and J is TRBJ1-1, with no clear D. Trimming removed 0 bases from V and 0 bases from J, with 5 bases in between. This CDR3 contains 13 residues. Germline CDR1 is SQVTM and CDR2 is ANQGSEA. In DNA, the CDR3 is TGCAGCGTTGAAGAAGGGATGAACACTGAAGCTTTCTTT. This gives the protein CSVEEGMNTEAFF.

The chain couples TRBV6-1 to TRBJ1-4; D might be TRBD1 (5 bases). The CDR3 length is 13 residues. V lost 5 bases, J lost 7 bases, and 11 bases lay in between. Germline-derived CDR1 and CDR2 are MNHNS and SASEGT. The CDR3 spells CASSTRDGEKLFF. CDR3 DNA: TGTGCCAGCAGTACTAGGGACGGTGAAAAACTGTTTTTT.